This record looks at one T cell receptor beta chain sequence and its context. What it binds is unknown. The length of the CDR3 is 15 residues. Germline loops: CDR1 SGHRS, CDR2 YFSETQ. V was cut by 3 bases and J by 5 bases, with 17 bases left in between. This sample is drawn from a study of T cell responses to AZD1222 COVID-19 vaccine. Overall study findings and caveats: Variant regions that are unmutated are reportedly the target of nearly half of spike-specific TCRs. Donors in the cohort were predominantly white British and more often female, and clonal diversity was possibly underestimated. Spike-specific TCRs gained breadth and depth after people received two AZD1222 doses. Without day 14 samples, only post-peak T cell repertoires were studied.

Only in-frame clones appear in the TCRdb table, and some are missing; sequencing was by immunoSEQ multiplex PCR. This table holds 130,000 to 150,000 clones, 85% to 95% found once. V is TRBV5-1 and J is TRBJ2-5; D possibly corresponds to TRBD2 (6 bases). The sequencing used peripheral blood, collected after recovery from COVID-19. This receptor was obtained from an adult who had recovered from COVID-19. CDR3 sequence reads: CASSSRRAGRETQYF. DNA of the CDR3: TGCGCCAGCAGCTCGAGGAGGGCAGGACGGGAGACCCAGTACTTC.